The sequence of this TCR beta chain was determined in a study of breast tumors, draining lymph nodes, adjacent tissues. Study observations and caveats: Tumor and nontumor repertoires were significantly more similar in luminal-like than in basal-like breast cancer. Findings are consistent with lymph node origin and intratumoral expansion of most tumor T cells.

Germline lookup yields CDR1 DFQATT and CDR2 SNEGSKA (reference sequence). CDR3 size: 12 residues. Axillary draining lymph nodes of breast cancer patients supplied the node samples. With respect to this clonotype: What it recognizes is unknown. A much larger clone lies a single base off, so this may be a read error.

TCRdb re-analysed the multiplex PCR reads in MiXCR, keeping a single row per CDR3 protein. The sample records 250,000 or so distinct CDR3 sequences, around 31% being singletons. The chain recombines TRBV20-1 with TRBJ1-2; D is possibly TRBD1 (6 bases). The sequence was collected from a female donor with breast cancer. Some clones in this sample may be carry-over from other donors' samples. Sample: axillary lymph node tissue. CDR3 loop: CSAGTGAGGSTF. The CDR3 nucleotides read TGCAGTGCCGGAACGGGGGCCGGAGGCTCCACCTTC.